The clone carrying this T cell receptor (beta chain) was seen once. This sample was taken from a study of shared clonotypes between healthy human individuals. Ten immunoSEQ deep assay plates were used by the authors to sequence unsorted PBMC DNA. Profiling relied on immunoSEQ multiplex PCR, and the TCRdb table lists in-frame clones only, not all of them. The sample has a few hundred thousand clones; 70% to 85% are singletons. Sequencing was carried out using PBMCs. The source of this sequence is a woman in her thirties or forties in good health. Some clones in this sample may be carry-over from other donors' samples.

The CDR3 sequence is CASSPQLAGVGEQYF. The CDR3 DNA reads TGTGCCAGCAGCCCCCAGTTAGCGGGAGTAGGCGAGCAGTACTTC. The rearrangement uses TRBV7-8 and TRBJ2-7; 9 nucleotides line up with TRBD2. In germline, CDR1 is SGHVS, CDR2 FQNEAQ. The V and J ends lost 5 bases and 6 bases, in that order; junction bases with no gene match: 11. The CDR3 is 15 residues long.